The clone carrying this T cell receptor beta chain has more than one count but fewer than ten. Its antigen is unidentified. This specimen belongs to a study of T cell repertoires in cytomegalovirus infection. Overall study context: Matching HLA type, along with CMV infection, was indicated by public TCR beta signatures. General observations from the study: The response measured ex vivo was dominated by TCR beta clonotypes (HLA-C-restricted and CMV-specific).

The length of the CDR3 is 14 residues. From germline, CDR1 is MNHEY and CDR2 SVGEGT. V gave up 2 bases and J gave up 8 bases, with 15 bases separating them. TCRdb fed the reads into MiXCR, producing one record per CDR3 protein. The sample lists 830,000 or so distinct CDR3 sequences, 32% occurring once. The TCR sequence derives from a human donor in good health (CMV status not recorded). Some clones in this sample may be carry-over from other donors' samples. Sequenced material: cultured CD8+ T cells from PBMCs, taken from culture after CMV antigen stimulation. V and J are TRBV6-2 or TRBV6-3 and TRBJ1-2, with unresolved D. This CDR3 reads CASSYLGVVRGYTF. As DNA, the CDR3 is TGTGCCAGCAGTTACCTGGGAGTGGTACGGGGCTACACCTTC.